A selection of T cell receptor beta chains follows, all from one sample in a study of OX40 agonist ivuxolimab in advanced cancers. Sequenced by immunoSEQ multiplex PCR; TCRdb stores in-frame clones only, minus some. Among 78,000 or so clones listed, more than 70% were seen once. Here the sequenced sample was CD4+ or CD8+ T cells sorted from blood, taken in a trial of the OX40 agonist ivuxolimab. Receptors originate from an adult with an advanced solid tumor such as melanoma, head and neck, liver or kidney cancer. Both conserved end residues are part of each CDR3. D genes are given only for firm matches. Clone size appears in some rows only: once, few, many, or a class for an expanded clone.

j_call clone_size d_call v_call cdr3_nt cdr3_aa
TRBJ2-2 NA TRBD2 TRBV13 TGTGCCAGCAAGGGACTAGCGGGAGGATCCGGGGAGCTGTTTTTT CASKGLAGGSGELFF
TRBJ1-1 NA NA TRBV18 TGTGCCAGCTCCCTTAGGCAGGACACTGAAGCTTTCTTT CASSLRQDTEAFF
TRBJ2-3 NA TRBD2 TRBV5-6 TGTGCCAGCAGTAGGGGCGGGAGGGCCTCGGATACGCAGTATTTT CASSRGGRASDTQYF
TRBJ2-1 NA TRBD1 TRBV18 TGTGCCAGCAACACAGGGGGAAGCTACAATGAGCAGTTCTTC CASNTGGSYNEQFF
TRBJ2-5 NA TRBD1 TRBV27 TGTGCCAGCAGGTCGAACAGGGGGTGGCGAGAGACCCAGTACTTC CASRSNRGWRETQYF
TRBJ1-2 NA NA TRBV10-3 TGTGCCATCAGTGCGGAGACAACCGTTGATGGCTACACCTTC CAISAETTVDGYTF
TRBJ1-1 NA NA TRBV18 TGTGCCAGCTCACGGCTCGACACTGAAGCTTTCTTT CASSRLDTEAFF
TRBJ2-1 NA NA TRBV11-2 TGTGCCAGCAGCCCCAGGAGGGGGGGAAATGAGCAGTTCTTC CASSPRRGGNEQFF
TRBJ1-3 NA TRBD1 TRBV10-3 TGTGCCATCAGCGACAGGGAACGAGGAAACACCATATATTTT CAISDRERGNTIYF
TRBJ1-2 few NA TRBV28 TGTGCCAGCAGAACCGCCCGGGGGGGCGATGGCTACACCTTC CASRTARGGDGYTF
TRBJ1-1 NA NA TRBV2 TGTGCCAGCAAAAGGGCTCTCGAACGTCTGAACACTGAAGCTTTCTTT CASKRALERLNTEAFF
TRBJ2-2 NA NA TRBV10-3 TGTGCCATCGGGGAATTCACCGGGGAGCTGTTTTTT CAIGEFTGELFF
TRBJ2-2 NA NA TRBV7-9 TGTGCCCCAGGGGCGAGCACCGGGGAGCTGTTTTTT CAPGASTGELFF
TRBJ2-5 NA NA TRBV21-1 TGTGCCAGCCTAGACCGATTCCAAGAGACCCAGTACTTC CASLDRFQETQYF
TRBJ2-1 few TRBD2 TRBV7-2 TGTGCCAGCAGCTTATCCGGGAGGTGGGATGAGCAGTTCTTC CASSLSGRWDEQFF
TRBJ2-5 NA NA TRBV9 TGTGCCAGCAGCAAAACAGGGCAGGGAAGAGAGACCCAGTACTTC CASSKTGQGRETQYF
TRBJ2-2 NA TRBD1 TRBV5-1 TGCGCCAGCAGCGGACAGGGGAACACCGGGGAGCTGTTTTTT CASSGQGNTGELFF
TRBJ1-4 NA TRBD1 TRBV5-6 TGTGCCAGCAGCTCGACAGGGAGGGAAAAACTGTTTTTT CASSSTGREKLFF
TRBJ1-3 few NA TRBV13 TGTGCCAGCAGCTTCGGCAACACGGAAAACACCATATATTTT CASSFGNTENTIYF
TRBJ2-2 NA NA TRBV7-8 TGTGCCAGCAGCGGGAGGGGGCGAACCGGGGAGCTGTTTTTT CASSGRGRTGELFF
TRBJ2-5 NA NA TRBV20-1 TGCAGTGCTAGCCGGTCGGCGACTCAATACTTC CSASRSATQYF
TRBJ1-2 NA NA TRBV30 TGTGCCTTACGGGCCAGGGAAGACTATGGCTACACCTTC CALRAREDYGYTF
TRBJ1-2 NA NA TRBV5-1 TGCGCCAGCAGCTTGGCCGACTGGGGAACTAACTATGGCTACACCTTC CASSLADWGTNYGYTF
TRBJ2-1 once TRBD1 TRBV4-2 TGTGCCAGCAGCCAAGAAGGGACAGGGGCATACAATGAGCAGTTCTTC CASSQEGTGAYNEQFF
TRBJ2-2 NA TRBD2 TRBV5-1 TGCGCCAGCAGCAAGGGCGGGAGTGGTCGGGAGCTGTTTTTT CASSKGGSGRELFF
TRBJ2-3 NA NA TRBV18 TGTGCCAGCTCACCTGGACTCCTGGCTAATACAGATACGCAGTATTTT CASSPGLLANTDTQYF
TRBJ1-5 few NA TRBV4-2 TGTGCCAGCAGCCAAGACAGGGCGCAGGGCCAGCCCCAGCATTTT CASSQDRAQGQPQHF
TRBJ2-5 NA NA TRBV10-3 TGTGCCATCAGTGATAGCACAGCAGGGGGGCGGCAAGAGACCCAGTACTTC CAISDSTAGGRQETQYF
TRBJ1-5 once NA TRBV28 TGTGCCAGCAGTTTACAAGCAGGGAAGTTGGGGAGCAATCAGCCCCAGCATTTT CASSLQAGKLGSNQPQHF
TRBJ1-4 NA NA TRBV28 TGTGCCAGCAGTTTACGAGGTGAAAAACTGTTTTTT CASSLRGEKLFF
TRBJ2-7 once NA TRBV6-1 TGTGCCAGCAATAAACAGAGGTACGAGCAGTACTTC CASNKQRYEQYF
TRBJ2-7 NA NA TRBV27 TGTGCCAGCAGTTTAACTGGGGGGACGTTCTCCTACGAGCAGTACTTC CASSLTGGTFSYEQYF
TRBJ2-7 NA NA TRBV6-6 TGTGCCAGCAGCATAGGGTTCTCCTACGAGCAGTACTTC CASSIGFSYEQYF
TRBJ1-1 NA NA TRBV6-1 TGTGCCAGCTTTAGTGGGATTGAAGGAGACACTGAAGCTTTCTTT CASFSGIEGDTEAFF